The clone carrying this TCR beta chain was observed many times. The antigen is not known. cDNA libraries of TCR beta carried unique molecular identifiers. With about 1 to 11 million T cells as the source, roughly 500,000 cDNA molecules resulted. One entry per CDR3 protein, called by TCRdb with MiXCR from the PCR reads. Of around 500,000 distinct CDR3 sequences in the sample, 34% were seen once. The data derive from a study of post-analysis software for immune sequencing data. Study as a whole: The courses of disease that were included comprised relapsing-remitting, secondary progressive and progressive-relapsing multiple sclerosis. Whole-study findings and limits: Roughly five TRBV segments, including TRBV5-6, TRBV5-1 and TRBV20-1, were more frequent in patients than controls. Compared with controls, patients showed significantly lower normalized Chao1 diversity.

The CDR3 runs 14 residues. CDR1 and CDR2 (germline): WSHSY, SAAADI. V was clipped by 0 bases and J by 4 bases, with 7 bases between them. The sequence was collected from a girl aged 2-17 years with multiple sclerosis. The V call is TRBV10-2, the J call TRBJ2-4; D is unresolved. The sample consisted of blood. As DNA, the CDR3 is TGCGCCAGCAGTGAGTCTACAGCGAAAAACATTCAGTACTTC. As protein: CASSESTAKNIQYF.